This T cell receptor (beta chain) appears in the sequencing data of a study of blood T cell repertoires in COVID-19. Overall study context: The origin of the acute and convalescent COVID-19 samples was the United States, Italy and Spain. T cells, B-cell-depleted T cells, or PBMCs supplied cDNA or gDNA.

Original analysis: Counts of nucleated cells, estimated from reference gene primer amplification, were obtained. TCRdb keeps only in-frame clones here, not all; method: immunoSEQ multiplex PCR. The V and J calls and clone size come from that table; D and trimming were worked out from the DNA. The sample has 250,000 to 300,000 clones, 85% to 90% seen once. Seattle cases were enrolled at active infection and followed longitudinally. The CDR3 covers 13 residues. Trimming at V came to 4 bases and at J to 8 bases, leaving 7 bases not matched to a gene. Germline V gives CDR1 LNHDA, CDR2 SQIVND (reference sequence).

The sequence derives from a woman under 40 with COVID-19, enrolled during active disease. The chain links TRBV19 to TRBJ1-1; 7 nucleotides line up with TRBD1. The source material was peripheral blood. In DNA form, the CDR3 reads TGTGCCAGTAGTAATGACAGGGTCGGGGAAGCTTTCTTT. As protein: CASSNDRVGEAFF.